One T cell receptor beta chain is described in this entry. The source material, RNA transcripts, was used to amplify TCR beta CDR3 regions. When the TCR CDR3 underwent first-round RT-PCR, the HTBI primer set was used. From the multiplex PCR reads, TCRdb called clonotypes with MiXCR, one entry per CDR3 protein. The table lists roughly 640,000 distinct CDR3 sequences, more than 15% of them singletons. Trimming removed 4 bases at V and 5 bases at J, with 10 bases between. The CDR3 has 12 residues. In germline, CDR1 is SGHRS, CDR2 YFSETQ. The data stem from a study of T cells in Graves' hyperthyroidism and ophthalmopathy. Patients with uncontrolled infections, other autoimmune diseases, pregnancy or lactation were excluded.

This sequence was found in a woman aged 40-49 years with Graves' ophthalmopathy. The sample was blood. The genes are TRBV5-1 and TRBJ2-7; maybe TRBD1 (6 bases). In nucleotides, the CDR3 is TGCGCCAGCAGCAATACAGGGAACGAGCAGTACTTC. Protein product: CASSNTGNEQYF.